This is a list of T cell receptor beta chains from one sample in a study of early T cells in non-severe SARS-CoV-2 infection. TCRdb used MiXCR to reprocess the 5' RACE reads, holding one entry per CDR3 protein. The sample contains around 50,000 distinct CDR3 sequences, 6.2% of which appear only once. Sequenced input: whole blood. The source of these receptors is an adult who was a healthcare worker with PCR-confirmed SARS-CoV-2 infection or an uninfected control (not recorded which). CDR3s include the opening cysteine and the closing phenylalanine or tryptophan. Fields, in order: V gene, D gene, clone size, J gene, CDR3 length, CDR3 DNA, CDR3 protein. The D gene is left open where the match is weak. Size values are once, few and many counts, or a class for expanded clones, and some rows have none.

V: TRBV6-1; D: .; size: .; J: TRBJ2-3; length: 15; DNA: TGTGCCAGCCTTTGGGACCGCTCCTCGTTAGATACGCAGTATTTT; CDR3: CASLWDRSSLDTQYF
V: TRBV29-1; D: .; size: .; J: TRBJ2-7; length: 13; DNA: TGCAGCGTCGGGGCGGGGTCCGTCTACGAGCAGTACTTC; CDR3: CSVGAGSVYEQYF
V: TRBV12-3/TRBV12-4; D: .; size: few; J: TRBJ2-5; length: 16; DNA: TGTGCCAGCAGTCGCATGTTTTCGGACACCCAAGAGACCCAGTACTTC; CDR3: CASSRMFSDTQETQYF
V: TRBV28; D: TRBD1; size: many; J: TRBJ1-4; length: 14; DNA: TGTGCCAGCATTTCAGGGGGCGAAGGTGAAAAACTGTTTTTT; CDR3: CASISGGEGEKLFF
V: TRBV6-5; D: .; size: many; J: TRBJ1-1; length: 14; DNA: TGTGCCAGCAGTTACGGGGCAGCTAACACTGAAGCTTTCTTT; CDR3: CASSYGAANTEAFF
V: TRBV5-4; D: TRBD2; size: few; J: TRBJ2-1; length: 15; DNA: TGTGCCACCCTAGCGGGGGGCTTTGAGGACAATGAGCAGTTCTTC; CDR3: CATLAGGFEDNEQFF
V: TRBV5-4; D: .; size: few; J: TRBJ1-2; length: 14; DNA: TGTGCCAGCAGCTCCCCTACAGGGCACTATGGCTACACCTTC; CDR3: CASSSPTGHYGYTF
V: TRBV3-1; D: .; size: few; J: TRBJ2-6; length: 16; DNA: TGTGCCAGCAGGAACCGACAAGACTCTGGGGCCAACGTCCTGACTTTC; CDR3: CASRNRQDSGANVLTF
V: TRBV29-1; D: .; size: many; J: TRBJ1-1; length: 15; DNA: TGCAGCGTTGAAGATCGGGGTCAATCGAACACTGAAGCTTTCTTT; CDR3: CSVEDRGQSNTEAFF
V: TRBV7-6; D: TRBD2; size: few; J: TRBJ2-3; length: 20; DNA: TGTGCCAGCAGCCGTACAACTGGGACTAGCGGGGGGCGCAGCACAGATACGCAGTATTTT; CDR3: CASSRTTGTSGGRSTDTQYF
V: TRBV12-3/TRBV12-4; D: .; size: many; J: TRBJ2-7; length: 14; DNA: TGTGCCAGCAGCCCCGAGGGTTGGGCCTACGAGCAGTACTTC; CDR3: CASSPEGWAYEQYF
V: TRBV11-2; D: TRBD2; size: many; J: TRBJ2-5; length: 17; DNA: TGTGCCAGCAGCGATTCTAGCGGGGGTAGACCCCAAGAGACCCAGTACTTC; CDR3: CASSDSSGGRPQETQYF
V: TRBV20-1; D: .; size: many; J: TRBJ2-1; length: 13; DNA: TGCAGTGCTAGGGACCCGACTGGGTATGAGCAGTTCTTC; CDR3: CSARDPTGYEQFF
V: TRBV11-2; D: TRBD1; size: many; J: TRBJ2-7; length: 15; DNA: TGTGCCAGCAGCTTTCTGACAGGGGAGCCCCACGAGCAGTACTTC; CDR3: CASSFLTGEPHEQYF
V: TRBV11-2; D: TRBD2; size: .; J: TRBJ2-3; length: 17; DNA: TGTGCCAGCAGCTTACGACTAGCGGGGGAAAGCACAGATACGCAGTATTTT; CDR3: CASSLRLAGESTDTQYF
V: TRBV12-3/TRBV12-4; D: TRBD1; size: many; J: TRBJ2-7; length: 15; DNA: TGTGCCAGCAGAAAACAGGGGCTCCCTGGGTACGAGCAGTACTTC; CDR3: CASRKQGLPGYEQYF
V: TRBV6-5; D: TRBD2; size: .; J: TRBJ2-5; length: 16; DNA: TGTGCCAGCAGTTACCGACTGCGGGGGTACCAAGAGACCCAGTACTTC; CDR3: CASSYRLRGYQETQYF
V: TRBV19; D: .; size: .; J: TRBJ2-2; length: 13; DNA: TGTGCCAGTACAGGGTGGGGCACCGGGGAGCTGTTTTTT; CDR3: CASTGWGTGELFF
V: TRBV7-2; D: TRBD2; size: few; J: TRBJ2-5; length: 16; DNA: TGTGCCAGCAGCTTAGGACTAGCGGGGTTACAAGAGACCCAGTACTTC; CDR3: CASSLGLAGLQETQYF
V: TRBV20-1; D: TRBD2; size: many; J: TRBJ2-7; length: 16; DNA: TGCAGTGCTAGAGATCCTGGAGCCACTAGCGGGGTTGAGCAGTACTTC; CDR3: CSARDPGATSGVEQYF